Listed below are T cell receptor beta chains from one sample, sequenced in a study of blood T cell repertoires in COVID-19. Some clones are missing from TCRdb's copy, which holds only in-frame ones; the method was immunoSEQ multiplex PCR. There are a few hundred thousand clones in the sample; 80% to 85% occur only once, and about 3% lies in the top ten. The specimen was PBMCs or T cells enriched from blood (not recorded which). The source is a man aged 50 to 59 who had recovered from COVID-19. Both conserved end residues are part of each CDR3. Each record gives: V gene, J gene, CDR3 protein.

TRBV10-1	TRBJ2-5	CASSEHRGLETQYF
TRBV28	TRBJ2-1	CASRAGQGNNEQFF
TRBV29-1	TRBJ1-1	CSASRQQNTEAFF
TRBV6-1	TRBJ1-1	CASSERFMAEAFF
TRBV3-1/TRBV3-2	TRBJ2-5	CASSPGASGGPSPQYF
TRBV6-5	TRBJ1-1	CASSYSGTGRVAFF
TRBV2	TRBJ2-7	CATAWTGAYEQYF
TRBV15	TRBJ2-7	CATSRGPGPDEQYF
TRBV27	TRBJ1-5	CASSPGTHSNQPQHF
TRBV5-1	TRBJ2-2	CASSSLAGGNTGELFF
TRBV5-6	TRBJ2-7	CASSFQTYEQYF
TRBV9	TRBJ2-7	CASSAGTKQYF
TRBV20-1	TRBJ2-7	CSASTPRGRSYEQYF
TRBV5-4	TRBJ2-7	CASSLEGLAGGRSSYEQYF
TRBV7-2	TRBJ2-1	CASSSGGGSHSTYNEQFF
TRBV5-1	TRBJ1-2	CASSRDTGGRWGKNYGYTF
TRBV4-2	TRBJ1-3	CASSQNPSSGNTIYF
TRBV6-4	TRBJ1-2	CASSDRPRTRNGYTF
TRBV28	TRBJ2-7	CASRPGQATYEQYF
TRBV5-4	TRBJ2-3	CASSKTSGTTDTQYF
TRBV5-4	TRBJ1-2	CASSFTNRGNGYTF
TRBV10-2	TRBJ2-5	CASSDRGASVETQYF
TRBV28	TRBJ2-7	CASSQPGTGGYEQYF
TRBV27	TRBJ1-1	CASSSVNTEAFF
TRBV19	TRBJ1-1	CASSVGQGGAFF
TRBV14	TRBJ2-3	CASSQASVRDRFTDTQYF
TRBV7-8	TRBJ2-3	CASSPGASGYPDTQYF
TRBV7-2	TRBJ2-5	CASSRHGGEQETQYF
TRBV11-3	TRBJ2-1	CASSRLGKTSGSDEQFF
TRBV11-2	TRBJ2-1	CASMGLVLEQFF
TRBV13	TRBJ1-6	CASSLGVRGNSPLHF
TRBV28	TRBJ2-7	CASSYPDTTGLYEQYF
TRBV3-1/TRBV3-2	TRBJ1-4	CASSQPWTGENEKLFF
TRBV13	TRBJ1-6	CASSLTDRRSPLHF
TRBV11-2	TRBJ2-5	CASSPGTSGSRKTQYF
TRBV5-4	TRBJ1-2	CASSLVGGANYGYTF
TRBV7-9	TRBJ1-5	CASSSKGTGTSGQPQHF
TRBV11-3	TRBJ2-1	CASSLEGGLGNEQFF
TRBV7-7	TRBJ2-1	CASNKEIRGHFSYNEQFF
TRBV5-1	TRBJ2-7	CASSLDRPGGAYEQYF
TRBV20-1	TRBJ1-2	CSASGDRENYGYTF
TRBV10-3	TRBJ1-6	CAISEDNNQNSPLHF
TRBV19	TRBJ1-2	CAGGKIPPYTF
TRBV10-3	TRBJ2-1	CAISAGSDNEQFF
TRBV19	TRBJ2-7	CASRFTSSTYEQYF
TRBV7-2	TRBJ1-1	CASSLSVANTEAFF
TRBV3-1/TRBV3-2	TRBJ1-6	CASSQVIISQHSYNSPLHF
TRBV5-5	TRBJ2-5	CASSLEGVVKETQYF
TRBV13	TRBJ2-2	CASSLAAGGPGELFF
TRBV7-9	TRBJ1-1	CASSLFAGSGDEAFF
TRBV7-3	TRBJ2-3	CASSLGLPADTQYF
TRBV29-1	TRBJ1-6	CSVGEQDGRSPLHF
TRBV6-5	TRBJ2-2	CASSYSKTGGAGELFF
TRBV6-4	TRBJ2-3	CASRPKGGGLRSTDTQYF
TRBV2	TRBJ1-4	CASSERGEPNEKLFF